The entry that follows covers one TCR beta chain sequence. What it binds is not known. For TCRbeta, the library was prepared with unique molecular identifiers. TCRdb re-called the PCR reads with MiXCR, one entry per CDR3 protein. The top ten clones hold 4.8% of a sample with approximately 270,000 distinct CDR3 sequences, roughly 25% of them seen once. The data were taken from a study of T-cell reconstitution after alpha-beta-depleted transplantation in children. Trimming took off 0 bases at V and 1 base at J, with 11 bases between the two ends. Per the germline V gene, CDR1 is SGHRS and CDR2 is YFSETQ. This CDR3 comprises 15 residues. Study-level points and caveats: T-cell counts and diversity at one year post-transplant came mainly from newly produced T cells. Diversity of TCRbeta at day 60 was high in some patients, arising from surviving recipient T cells and thymic progenitors. Roughly two months post-transplant, alpha-beta T cells reportedly originated from several hundred graft clones that had expanded.

The sequencing here drew on PBMCs, mostly from graft donor cells, taken 360 days after TCRalphabeta/CD19-depleted stem cell transplant. This sequence joins TRBV5-1 and TRBJ2-7; unclear D gene. The TCR comes from a female patient aged 2-9 years who had a stem cell transplant for congenital amegakaryocytic thrombocytopenia, so the T cells may come from the graft donor. The CDR3 region has the DNA TGCGCCAGCAGCTTGGTACCAGGAGAATCCTACGAGCAGTACTTC. As protein: CASSLVPGESYEQYF.